This TCR beta chain was observed in a study of cytomegalovirus exposure and HLA in healthy donors. The primer mix had 60 Vbeta and 13 Jbeta primers. Data came from immunoSEQ multiplex PCR; TCRdb stores just in-frame clones and leaves some out. The sample includes 65,000 or so clones, about 72% seen only once; the top ten take about 3%. Germline V gene sequence: CDR1 SGHAT, CDR2 FQNNGV. The CDR3 spans 19 residues. J was trimmed by 0 bases and V by 0 bases; bases with no gene match: 6. The sequence was obtained from a girl between 10 and 17 years old in good health and CMV-seropositive. The sample taken for sequencing was PBMCs. The chain is built from TRBV11-2 and TRBJ2-6, with TRBD1 matching over 9 bases. The CDR3 sequence: CASSLEDRGVYSGANVLTF. CDR3 nucleotide sequence: TGTGCCAGCAGCTTAGAAGACAGGGGGGTCTACTCTGGGGCCAACGTCCTGACTTTC.